This TCR beta chain is from a study of cytomegalovirus exposure and HLA in healthy donors. Of note for this clone: The antigen is unknown.

CDR1 is MNHEY and CDR2 is SVGAGI in the germline V gene. This CDR3 has 13 residues. Deletions cut 2 bases from V and 7 bases from J, with 10 bases between. Researchers ran the PCR with 60 Vbeta and 13 Jbeta primers. Clones were sequenced by immunoSEQ multiplex PCR, and TCRdb holds only the in-frame ones, with some missing. This table holds 150,000 to 200,000 clones, more than 75% found once. Whole-study results and caveats: An ancestry cluster, one associated with Asian ancestry, reportedly showed fewer N-insertions than the approximately 650-donor mean in a later analysis.

The genes are TRBV6-5 and TRBJ2-3; a possible D gene is TRBD2 (6 bases). Sequencing was done on a sample of PBMCs. This receptor was taken from a woman in her thirties or forties in good health and CMV-seronegative. Written as DNA, the CDR3 is TGTGCCAGCAGTTACCGGGACTCTAATACGCAGTATTTT. This gives the protein CASSYRDSNTQYF.